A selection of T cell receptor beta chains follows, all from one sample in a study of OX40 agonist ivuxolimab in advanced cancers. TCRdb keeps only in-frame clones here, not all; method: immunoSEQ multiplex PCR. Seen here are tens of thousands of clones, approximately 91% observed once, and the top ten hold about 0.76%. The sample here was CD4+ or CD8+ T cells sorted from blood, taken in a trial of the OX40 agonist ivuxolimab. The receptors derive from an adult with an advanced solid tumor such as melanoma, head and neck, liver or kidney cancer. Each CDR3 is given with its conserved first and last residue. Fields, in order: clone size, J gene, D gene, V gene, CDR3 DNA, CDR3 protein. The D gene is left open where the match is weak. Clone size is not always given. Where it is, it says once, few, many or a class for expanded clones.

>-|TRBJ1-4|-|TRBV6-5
TGTGCCAGCAGTTACGGCGGAACAGAAAAACTGTTTTTT
CASSYGGTEKLFF
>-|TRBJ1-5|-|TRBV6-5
TGTGCCAGCAGTGAAAATCAGCCCCAGCATTTT
CASSENQPQHF
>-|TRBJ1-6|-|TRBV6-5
TGTGCCAGCAGCTCAAGTGGCTCTAGTGGCTCGGACCTCCACTTT
CASSSSGSSGSDLHF
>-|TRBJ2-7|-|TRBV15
TGTGCCACCGCAAATTCGCGTGGCTACGAGCAGTACTTC
CATANSRGYEQYF
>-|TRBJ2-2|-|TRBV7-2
TGTGCCAGCAGCTTAGGGGTAGGGGCGGGGAGCACCGGGGAGCTGTTTTTT
CASSLGVGAGSTGELFF
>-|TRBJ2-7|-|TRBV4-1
TGCGCCAGCAGCCAAGCGTATCCGGCTAACTACGAGCAGTACTTC
CASSQAYPANYEQYF
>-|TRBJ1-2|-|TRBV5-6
TGTGCCAGCAGCTTGGAACAGGGAAACTATGGCTACACCTTC
CASSLEQGNYGYTF
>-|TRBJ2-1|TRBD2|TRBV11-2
TGTGCCAGCAGCTCTCAGGGACTAGCGGGGGGAGGAAATGAGCAGTTCTTC
CASSSQGLAGGGNEQFF
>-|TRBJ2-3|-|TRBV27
TGTGCCAGCAGTTTCAACCCTTCAACTAGCACAGATACGCAGTATTTT
CASSFNPSTSTDTQYF
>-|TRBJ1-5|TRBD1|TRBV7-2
TGTGCCAGCAGCGTAACAGGGGGCAGGGGTCAGCCCCAGCATTTT
CASSVTGGRGQPQHF
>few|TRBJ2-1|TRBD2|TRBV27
TGTGCCAGCAGTCATGGCCTAGCGGGAGGGGGGCAGTTCTTC
CASSHGLAGGGQFF
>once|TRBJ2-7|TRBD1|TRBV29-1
TGCAGCGTTGAACGGACAGGCCTAGGGGAGCAGTACTTC
CSVERTGLGEQYF
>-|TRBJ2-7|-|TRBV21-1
TGTGCCAGCAGGCACAGGGGGTCAAGCGAGCAGTACTTC
CASRHRGSSEQYF
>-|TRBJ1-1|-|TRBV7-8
TGTGCCAGCAGCTTAAATCCTCCCCGGGTGAGCACTGAAGCTTTCTTT
CASSLNPPRVSTEAFF
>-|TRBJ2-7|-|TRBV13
TGTGCCAGCAGCTTAGGGACCGGCGTATCCTACGAGCAGTACTTC
CASSLGTGVSYEQYF
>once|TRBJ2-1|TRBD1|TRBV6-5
TGTGCCAGCAGTCCGACAGGGACTGAGCAGTTCTTC
CASSPTGTEQFF
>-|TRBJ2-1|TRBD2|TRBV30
TGTGCCTGGAGACAATGGCGGGGGGAGCCCTACAATGAGCAGTTCTTC
CAWRQWRGEPYNEQFF
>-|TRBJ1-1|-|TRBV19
TGTGCCAGTAGTATGAGGGATTACACTGAAGCTTTCTTT
CASSMRDYTEAFF
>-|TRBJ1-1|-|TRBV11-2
TGTGCCAGCAGCCAAAGAAGGGGCCTGGGCACTGAAGCTTTCTTT
CASSQRRGLGTEAFF
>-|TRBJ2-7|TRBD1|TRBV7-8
TGTGCCAGCAGAGGACAGGGAAGTGATGATCCCTACGAGCAGTACTTC
CASRGQGSDDPYEQYF
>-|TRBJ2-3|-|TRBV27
TGTGCCAGCAGTTTGTCACGGTTAGATACGCAGTATTTT
CASSLSRLDTQYF
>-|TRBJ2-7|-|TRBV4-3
TGCGCCAGCAGCCAAGATTTTGGGGATTCGGGGGAGCAGTACTTC
CASSQDFGDSGEQYF
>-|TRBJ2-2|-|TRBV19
TGTGCCAGTAGCGGGTTTGAGGCCGGGGAGCTGTTTTTT
CASSGFEAGELFF
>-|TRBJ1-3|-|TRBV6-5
TGTGCCAGCAGTTACTCGTATTCGGGGTCTGGAAACACCATATATTTT
CASSYSYSGSGNTIYF
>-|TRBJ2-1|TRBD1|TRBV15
TGTGCCACCAGTCGGAGACAGGGTACCGATGAGCAGTTCTTC
CATSRRQGTDEQFF
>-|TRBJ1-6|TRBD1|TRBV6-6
TGTGCCAGCCTTTCCCAGGGGGGGTATAATTCACCCCTCCACTTT
CASLSQGGYNSPLHF
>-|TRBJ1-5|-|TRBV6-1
TGTGCCAGCAGTGCCCAGGACACTAGCAATCAGCCCCAGCATTTT
CASSAQDTSNQPQHF
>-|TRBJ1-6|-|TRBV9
TGTGCCAGCAGCTTGGGGGTTAGCTCCTATAATTCACCCCTCCACTTT
CASSLGVSSYNSPLHF
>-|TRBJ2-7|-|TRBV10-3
TGTGCCAGCTCGGCGGGGTCCGAGCAGTACTTC
CASSAGSEQYF
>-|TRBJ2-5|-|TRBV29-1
TGCAGCGTTGGGAGGGCGGGACCCTACCAAGAGACCCAGTACTTC
CSVGRAGPYQETQYF
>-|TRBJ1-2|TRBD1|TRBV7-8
TGTGCCAGCAGCCCGGGACAGTCATATGGCTACACCTTC
CASSPGQSYGYTF
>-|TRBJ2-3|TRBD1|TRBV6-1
TGTGCCAGCAGTGAGACAGGGTGGTCAGATACGCAGTATTTT
CASSETGWSDTQYF
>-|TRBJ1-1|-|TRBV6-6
TGTGCCAGCAGTTACATGGGGGCCGGCACTGAAGCTTTCTTT
CASSYMGAGTEAFF
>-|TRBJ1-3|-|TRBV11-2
TGTGCCAGCAGACCAGGGGATTCTGGAAACACCATATATTTT
CASRPGDSGNTIYF
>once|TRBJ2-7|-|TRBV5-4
TGTGCCAGCACCCCATCGGGGGTAGGCGACGAGCAGTACTTC
CASTPSGVGDEQYF
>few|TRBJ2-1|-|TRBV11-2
TGTGCCAGCAGCGCCCCCGGGACGCGTGTAGTAGATGAGCAGTTCTTC
CASSAPGTRVVDEQFF
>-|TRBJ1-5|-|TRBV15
TGTGCCACCAGCAGAGATCTTCCGGACCGCAATCAGCCCCAGCATTTT
CATSRDLPDRNQPQHF
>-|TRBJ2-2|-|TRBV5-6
TGTGCCAGCTCCAGGGGACCCGGGGAGCTGTTTTTT
CASSRGPGELFF
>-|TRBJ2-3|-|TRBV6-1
TGTGCCAGCAGTGAATTGACGGGACCGGATACGCAGTATTTT
CASSELTGPDTQYF
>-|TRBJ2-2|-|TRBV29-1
TGCAGCGTTGTGGGGGACGTTAACACCGGGGAGCTGTTTTTT
CSVVGDVNTGELFF
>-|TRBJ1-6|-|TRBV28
TGTGCCAGCAGTTTGGACATCGGTCAGCTCGACTCCTATAATTCACCCCTCCACTTT
CASSLDIGQLDSYNSPLHF
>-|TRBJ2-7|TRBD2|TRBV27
TGTGCCAGCAGTTCAGCGGGGCCCTACGAGCAGTACTTC
CASSSAGPYEQYF
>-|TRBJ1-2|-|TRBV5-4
TGTGCCAGCAGCTTGCCGGGGATATTTGGCTACACCTTC
CASSLPGIFGYTF
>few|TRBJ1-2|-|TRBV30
TGTGCCTGGAGTCATTCGACAGGTGATGGCTACACCTTC
CAWSHSTGDGYTF
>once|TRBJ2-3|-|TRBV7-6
TGTGCCAGCAGGCCCTATCCGAGAGATACGCAGTATTTT
CASRPYPRDTQYF
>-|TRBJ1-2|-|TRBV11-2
TGTGCCAGCAGCTCTTTAGTTGGGGACTATGGCTACACCTTC
CASSSLVGDYGYTF
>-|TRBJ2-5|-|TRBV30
TGTGCCTGGAGTCAAGACAAGACCCAGTACTTC
CAWSQDKTQYF
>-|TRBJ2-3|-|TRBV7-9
TGTGCCAGCAGCTCGTCGAGTTCAGTCGGGTATTTT
CASSSSSSVGYF
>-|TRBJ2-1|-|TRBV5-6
TGTGCCAGCAGCTTGATCACTTACAATGAGCAGTTCTTC
CASSLITYNEQFF
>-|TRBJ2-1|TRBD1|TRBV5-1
TGCGCCAGCTGTTCCGGGACAGTTTACAATGAGCAGTTCTTC
CASCSGTVYNEQFF
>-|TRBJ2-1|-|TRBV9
TGTGCCAGCAGTTCCCCGGGCAGGGTGATACCCTTCTTC
CASSSPGRVIPFF